This TCR beta chain originates from a study of blood T cell repertoires in COVID-19. Study information: From the United States, Italy and Spain came samples of acute and convalescent COVID-19. Sample material is recorded as cDNA or gDNA derived from T cells, B-cell-depleted T cells, or PBMCs.

This clone occurred once. This CDR3 is 13 amino acids long. CDR1 MNHEY and CDR2 SVGAGI come from the germline V gene. V lost 7 bases and J 4 bases, leaving 13 bases between the germline ends. Per the study methods: Nucleated cell counts were estimated from reference gene primer amplification. Profiled with immunoSEQ multiplex PCR; TCRdb holds only in-frame clones, not every one. The V and J calls and clone size were taken over from that table, and D and trimming were inferred from the DNA. The sample shows 75,000 to 80,000 clones, about 85% of them seen only once. Sequencing was carried out using peripheral blood. This clonotype originated in a man in his sixties with COVID-19, enrolled during active disease. V and J are TRBV6-5 and TRBJ1-2; D gene ambiguous. CDR3 protein: CASNVGSFYGYTF. The CDR3 DNA reads TGTGCCAGCAATGTGGGCAGTTTCTATGGCTACACCTTC.